This T cell receptor beta chain is drawn from a study of blood T cell repertoires in COVID-19. After removal of 4 bases from V and 6 bases from J, the junction contained 10 bases not matched to a gene. The CDR3 contains 16 residues. CDR1 and CDR2 (germline): KGHDR, SFDVKD. Profiling relied on immunoSEQ multiplex PCR, and the TCRdb table lists in-frame clones only, not all of them. The data hold roughly 400,000 clones, with around 87% observed a single time. The sequenced sample was PBMCs or T cells enriched from blood (not recorded which). This TCR was sampled from a man aged 25 to 40 who had recovered from COVID-19. The chain carries TRBV24-1 and TRBJ2-7, with 11 bases aligning to TRBD1. The CDR3 here is CATSDRGQGANSEQYF. CDR3 sequence (DNA): TGTGCCACCAGTGACCGCGGACAGGGGGCGAACTCCGAGCAGTACTTC.